The 9 T cell receptor beta chains below come from one sample, sequenced in a study. Amplification of TRBV12-4/TRBJ1-2 clonotypes used adaptor-ligated barcode primers. TCRdb reprocessed the multiplex PCR reads with MiXCR, giving one entry per CDR3 protein. The table records just under 500 distinct CDR3 sequences, about 0.82% of them present only once. The source material was naive CD4+ T cells sorted from blood. The subset here: naive CD4+ T cells, CD4+CD45RA+CD25-. Receptors were obtained from a female donor with breast cancer.

This clonotype is medium-sized in the sample. This chain links TRBV12-3 or TRBV12-4 with TRBJ1-2; 10 nucleotides agree with TRBD1. With V trimmed by 5 bases and J by 11 bases, 8 bases remained unmatched. This CDR3 spans 13 amino acids. The CDR3: CASSPGTGERYTF. The CDR3 bases are TGTGCCAGCAGTCCCGGGACAGGGGAGCGATACACCTTC.

This clonotype qualifies as medium-sized. The chain recombines TRBV12-3 or TRBV12-4 with TRBJ1-2, with a weak D call TRBD1 (5 bases). V was pared by 6 bases and J by 3 bases, with 5 bases between. The CDR3 spans 11 residues. The CDR3 is CASSRDYGYTF. The CDR3 nucleotides read TGTGCCAGCAGCAGGGACTATGGCTACACCTTC.

Judged by abundance, this clonotype is medium-sized. In DNA form, the CDR3 reads TGTGCCAGCACTACTACGACAGGGAGAGGGAGCTACACCTTC. Protein: CASTTTTGRGSYTF. The rearrangement uses TRBV12-3 or TRBV12-4 and TRBJ1-2; 7 bases agree with TRBD1. V was clipped by 7 bases and J by 9 bases; unmatched bases: 14. The CDR3 consists of 14 residues.

This clonotype qualifies as medium-sized (0.01 to 0.1%). The V and J genes are TRBV12-3 or TRBV12-4 and TRBJ1-2; D ambiguous. Trimming took 3 bases from V and 6 from J, leaving 11 bases between them. CDR3 length: 13 residues. The CDR3 DNA follows: TGTGCCAGCAGTTTCGCCGCGACCCATGGCTACACCTTC. It is translated as CASSFAATHGYTF.

This clonotype is termed medium-sized. The V and J genes are TRBV12-3 or TRBV12-4 and TRBJ1-2; D remains unclear. V was pared by 6 bases and J by 3 bases, with 26 bases between. The CDR3 is 18 amino acids. The CDR3 loop is CASRAGGGLGPNDYGYTF. The CDR3, as DNA: TGTGCCAGCAGGGCCGGCGGAGGGTTAGGGCCTAATGACTATGGCTACACCTTC.

In its sample, this clonotype ranks as medium-sized. V is TRBV12-3 or TRBV12-4 and J is TRBJ1-2; D gene uncertain. The CDR3 is 11 residues long. V was cut by 9 bases and J by 1 base, with 6 bases left in between. CDR3 sequence: CASQDNYGYTF. The CDR3 DNA reads TGTGCCAGTCAGGATAACTATGGCTACACCTTC.

By sample share, this clonotype is medium-sized. This rearrangement joins TRBV12-3 or TRBV12-4 to TRBJ1-2; no clear D gene. CDR3 size: 13 residues. The V end lost 3 bases, the J end lost 2 bases, and 7 bases lay between the germline ends. The CDR3 region has the DNA TGTGCCAGCAGTTTCATGGGGAACTATGGCTACACCTTC. This sequence encodes CASSFMGNYGYTF.

Sample share makes this clonotype medium-sized. The chain is built from TRBV12-3 or TRBV12-4 and TRBJ1-2; possible D gene TRBD1, 5 bases. The CDR3 is made up of 14 amino acids. With 4 bases removed from V and 2 bases from J, the gap between germline ends came to 11 bases. In DNA form, the CDR3 reads TGTGCCAGCAGTTCGGGACTTGAAAACTATGGCTACACCTTC. Translating it yields CASSSGLENYGYTF.

This clonotype is labeled as hyperexpanded. The V and J genes are TRBV12-3 or TRBV12-4 and TRBJ1-2; tentative D call: TRBD1 (5 bases). The CDR3 sequence is 12 residues long. Deletions cut 2 bases from V and 4 bases from J, with 5 bases between. The DNA for the CDR3 is TGTGCCAGCAGTTTACAGGGCTATGGCTACACCTTC. It encodes CASSLQGYGYTF.